The 30 T cell receptor beta chains given below trace back to one sample, sequenced in a study of monozygotic twins with inflammatory bowel disease. After re-calling the 5' RACE reads, TCRdb lists one entry per CDR3 protein, DNA absent. The sample table sets out a few hundred thousand distinct CDR3 sequences. Material: blood. The origin of the receptors is a human donor with ulcerative colitis or Crohn's disease, or a healthy co-twin of an affected twin (not recorded which).

J is TRBJ2-1 and V is TRBV18; with no DNA, the TCRdb D assignment of TRBD2 cannot be verified. CDR1 is KGHSH and CDR2 is LQKENI in the germline V gene. This CDR3 has 15 residues. The CDR3 sequence: CASRSTSGGNNEQFF.

The chain is built from TRBV20-1 and TRBJ2-5; checking the TCRdb D call of TRBD1 is not possible without DNA. Germline V gene lookup returns CDR1 DFQATT and CDR2 SNEGSKA (reference sequence). The CDR3 extends over 14 amino acids. The CDR3 region is CSGEARSFSETQYF.

The chain carries TRBV27 and TRBJ1-1; the D call of TRBD1 rests on TCRdb alone, since no DNA is present to check it. This CDR3 contains 11 residues. Germline loops: CDR1 MNHEY, CDR2 SMNVEV (reference sequence). The CDR3 spells CASSLVGGAFF.

The rearrangement uses TRBV6-1 and TRBJ2-7; the TRBD1 assignment by TCRdb is unverifiable without DNA. The CDR3 has 13 amino acids. The germline V gene encodes CDR1 MNHNS and CDR2 SASEGT. The CDR3 protein is CASRTGQGYEQYF.

The chain joins TRBV29-1 to TRBJ2-3. The CDR3 spans 13 residues. Germline CDR1 reads SQVTM; CDR2 reads ANQGSEA. The CDR3 region is CSVTAAGIDTQYF.

The V call is TRBV5-4, the J call TRBJ1-1. CDR1 is SGHNT and CDR2 is YYREEE in the germline V gene (reference sequence). The CDR3 contains 19 residues. This CDR3 reads CASSLVGPVGGRRGAEAFF.

The V gene is TRBV20-1, the J gene TRBJ1-1; TCRdb reports TRBD1, a call that lacks DNA to check it against. CDR3 length equals 13 residues. Germline-derived CDR1 and CDR2 are DFQATT and SNEGSKA (reference sequence). CDR3 in amino acids: CSAPGGGETEAFF.

The V and J genes are TRBV5-1 and TRBJ1-6; the D call from TCRdb, TRBD1, cannot be confirmed without DNA. The CDR3 sequence is 14 residues long. Germline V gives CDR1 SGHRS, CDR2 YFSETQ. CDR3 amino acids: CASKSNRGNSPLHF. Drawing the rest from reference TRBV5-1 and TRBJ1-6, the complete variable domain is KAGVTQTPRYLIKTRGQQVTLSCSPISGHRSVSWYQQTPGQGLQFLFEYFSETQRNKGNFPGRFSGRQFSNSRSEMNVSTLELGDSALYLCASKSNRGNSPLHFGNGTRLTVT.

The chain has TRBV2 and TRBJ1-5; absent DNA, TCRdb's TRBD1 call cannot be checked. In germline, CDR1 is SNHLY, CDR2 FYNNEI. The CDR3 consists of 14 residues. This CDR3 is CASSLTGMNQPQHF.

The chain couples TRBV10-3 to TRBJ1-3. CDR3 length equals 13 residues. Germline-derived CDR1 and CDR2 are ENHRY and SYGVKD. The CDR3 region is CAISGGSGNTIYF.

The gene calls are TRBV12-3 or TRBV12-4 and TRBJ1-3. The CDR3 covers 14 residues. CDR3 protein: CASSFRPDGNTIYF.

This chain links TRBV5-1 with TRBJ1-5; the TRBD1 assignment by TCRdb is unverifiable without DNA. The length of the CDR3 is 15 residues. CDR1 and CDR2 from the germline V gene are SGHRS and YFSETQ. This chain's CDR3 is CASSPGQGDSQPQHF.

The chain is built from TRBV20-1 and TRBJ2-3. This CDR3 spans 14 amino acids. Per germline, CDR1 DFQATT and CDR2 SNEGSKA (reference sequence). Here the CDR3 reads CSASPQRSTDTQYF.

The CDR3 reads CASSLSSGAREAFF. The chain is built from TRBV5-1 and TRBJ1-1. Germline CDR1 is SGHRS and CDR2 is YFSETQ. The CDR3 contains 14 residues.

The chain joins TRBV5-1 to TRBJ2-1; TCRdb proposes TRBD1, but this gene call is untestable without DNA. This CDR3 comprises 14 residues. Germline V gene lookup returns CDR1 SGHRS and CDR2 YFSETQ. CDR3 protein: CASSFAQQGHEQFF.

This chain uses TRBV5-1 with TRBJ2-5; TCRdb reports TRBD2, a call that lacks DNA to check it against. Germline V gene lookup returns CDR1 SGHRS and CDR2 YFSETQ. CDR3 size: 15 residues. The CDR3: CASSRSGGNYETQYF.

The chain has TRBV20-1 and TRBJ2-7; the D gene TCRdb calls, TRBD1, cannot be checked with no DNA. This CDR3 spans 15 amino acids. From germline, CDR1 is DFQATT and CDR2 SNEGSKA (reference sequence). CDR3 loop: CSANPGTGASYEQYF.

V and J are TRBV27 and TRBJ1-5. CDR3 length equals 11 residues. Germline CDR1 and CDR2: MNHEY and SMNVEV (reference sequence). CDR3 region: CASSAYQPQHF.

This chain joins TRBV2 and TRBJ1-5. This CDR3 contains 14 residues. The germline V gene has CDR1 SNHLY and CDR2 FYNNEI. CDR3 residues: CAASRRRSNQPQHF.

This chain joins TRBV5-1 and TRBJ1-1; the TRBD1 assignment by TCRdb is unverifiable without DNA. Per germline, CDR1 SGHRS and CDR2 YFSETQ. The CDR3 has 15 amino acids. The CDR3 is CASSWGGRSNTEAFF.

This chain joins TRBV5-1 and TRBJ2-7; the D call of TRBD1 rests on TCRdb alone, since no DNA is present to check it. This CDR3 has 15 amino acids. Looked up from germline, CDR1 is SGHRS and CDR2 is YFSETQ. This CDR3 reads CASSSLTGLGYEQYF.

The chain employs TRBV13 and TRBJ1-6; the D gene TCRdb calls, TRBD1, cannot be checked with no DNA. Germline V gene lookup returns CDR1 PRHDT and CDR2 FYEKMQ (reference sequence). There are 15 residues in the CDR3. The CDR3 loop is CASTRSREINSPLHF.

CDR3 amino acids: CASSLFGGRTVTYEQYF. The chain carries TRBV5-6 and TRBJ2-7; TCRdb's D gene call, TRBD1, goes unchecked for lack of DNA. This CDR3 comprises 17 residues. Germline CDR1 is SGHDT and CDR2 is YYEEEE.

The chain employs TRBV7-2 and TRBJ2-5; TCRdb returns TRBD1, unconfirmable since there is no DNA. CDR1 and CDR2 (germline): SGHTA, FQGNSA. CDR3 length: 15 amino acids. CDR3 residues: CASSFGGALQETQYF.

The chain has TRBV5-1 and TRBJ1-1; absent DNA, TCRdb's TRBD1 call cannot be checked. Germline V gene data show CDR1 as SGHRS and CDR2 as YFSETQ. The CDR3 runs 14 residues. The CDR3 spells CASSFEGVNTEAFF.

The gene calls are TRBV12-3 or TRBV12-4 and TRBJ2-1; TCRdb's D call, TRBD2, is unchecked because there is no DNA. The CDR3 sequence is 13 residues long. This CDR3 reads CASTPREGNEQFF.

The chain carries TRBV10-3 and TRBJ1-1; TCRdb's D call of TRBD1 is untestable without DNA. The CDR3 covers 14 residues. Germline values: CDR1 ENHRY, CDR2 SYGVKD. CDR3 sequence: CAISEVTGATEAFF.

V usage is TRBV5-1 and J usage is TRBJ2-7; TCRdb proposes TRBD1, but this gene call is untestable without DNA. The CDR3 is made up of 18 amino acids. Germline CDR1 is SGHRS and CDR2 is YFSETQ. CDR3 amino acids: CASSPIPRTGMRTYEQYF.

The gene calls are TRBV4-1 and TRBJ1-5. The germline V gene has CDR1 MGHRA and CDR2 YSYEKL. The CDR3 runs 14 residues. The CDR3 sequence: CASSSGLSNQPQHF.

The gene calls are TRBV3-1 and TRBJ2-7. This CDR3 is built from 13 residues. The germline gives CDR1 LGHDT, CDR2 YNNKEL (reference sequence). CDR3 sequence reads: CASSLSDSYEQYF.